This TCR beta chain was found in a study of human T cells and chemical hapten exposure. The library gave individual cDNA molecules unique molecular identifiers. One entry per CDR3 protein, called by TCRdb with MiXCR from the RACE reads. This table holds roughly 180,000 distinct CDR3 sequences, 20% to 25% found once. With respect to this clonotype: Mismatch with germline at one junction end may stem from a read error.

Noted time point: patch test 1, 2 weeks after DPC sensitization. Documented treatment: therapeutic diphenylcyclopropenone sensitization with weekly scalp DPC. The TCR comes from a woman aged 45-65 years with alopecia areata. Some clones in this sample may be carry-over from other donors' samples. The input for sequencing was whole blood, taken in connection with sensitization to the hapten diphenylcyclopropenone (DPC).

CDR3 sequence (DNA): TGTGCCAGCAGCTTAGGGGACAGGAACACTGAAGCTATCTTT. It specifies CASSLGDRNTEAIF. The gene calls are TRBV11-2 and TRBJ1-1; 8 bases fit TRBD1. Germline CDR1 and CDR2: SGHAT and FQNNGV. The CDR3 covers 14 residues.